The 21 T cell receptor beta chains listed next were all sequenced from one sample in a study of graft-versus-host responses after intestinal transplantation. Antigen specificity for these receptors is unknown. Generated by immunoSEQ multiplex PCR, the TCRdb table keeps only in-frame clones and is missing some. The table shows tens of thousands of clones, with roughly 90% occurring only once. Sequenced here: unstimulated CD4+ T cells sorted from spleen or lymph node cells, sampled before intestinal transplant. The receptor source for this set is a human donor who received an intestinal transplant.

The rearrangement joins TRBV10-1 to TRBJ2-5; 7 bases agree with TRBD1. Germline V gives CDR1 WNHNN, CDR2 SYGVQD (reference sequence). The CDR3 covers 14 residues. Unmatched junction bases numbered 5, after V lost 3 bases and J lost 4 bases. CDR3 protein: CASSESTGRETQYF. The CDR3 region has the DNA TGCGCCAGCAGTGAATCGACAGGGAGAGAGACCCAGTACTTC.

CDR3 DNA sequence: TGTGCCAGCAGCTCGGGACAGGGGCCCTGGGACACTGAAGCTTTCTTT. This sequence encodes CASSSGQGPWDTEAFF. The chain combines TRBV27 with TRBJ1-1, with TRBD1 matching over 10 bases. Unmatched junction bases numbered 10, after V lost 6 bases and J lost 3 bases. Germline CDR1 is MNHEY and CDR2 is SMNVEV (reference sequence). The CDR3 length is 16 residues.

CDR3 residues: CASSQQKTSFGSYNEQFF. The CDR3 coding sequence is TGTGCCAGCAGCCAACAAAAAACGTCCTTTGGCTCCTACAATGAGCAGTTCTTC. This rearrangement joins TRBV4-2 to TRBJ2-1; D gene ambiguous. In germline, CDR1 is LGHNA, CDR2 YNFKEQ. V lost 2 bases, J lost 0 bases, and 17 bases lay in between. The CDR3 totals 18 residues.

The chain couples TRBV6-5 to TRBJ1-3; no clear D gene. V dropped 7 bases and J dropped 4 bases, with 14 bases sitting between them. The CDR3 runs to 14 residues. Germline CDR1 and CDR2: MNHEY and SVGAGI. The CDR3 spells CASTKGAGGNTIYF. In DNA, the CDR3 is TGTGCCAGCACCAAGGGAGCAGGAGGAAACACCATATATTTT.

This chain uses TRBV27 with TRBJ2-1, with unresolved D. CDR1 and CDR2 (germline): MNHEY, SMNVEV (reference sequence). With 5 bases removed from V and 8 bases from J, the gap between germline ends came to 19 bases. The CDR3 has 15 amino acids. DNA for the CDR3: TGTGCCAGCAGTCCTGACCACAGTACAGTGGATGAGCAGTTCTTC. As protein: CASSPDHSTVDEQFF.

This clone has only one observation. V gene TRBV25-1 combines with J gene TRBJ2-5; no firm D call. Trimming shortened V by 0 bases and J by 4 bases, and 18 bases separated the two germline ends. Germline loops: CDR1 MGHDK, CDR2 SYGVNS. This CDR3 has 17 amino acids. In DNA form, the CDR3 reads TGTGCCAGCAGTGAATATACCCCCCCGGCCCCACTAGAGACCCAGTACTTC. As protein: CASSEYTPPAPLETQYF.

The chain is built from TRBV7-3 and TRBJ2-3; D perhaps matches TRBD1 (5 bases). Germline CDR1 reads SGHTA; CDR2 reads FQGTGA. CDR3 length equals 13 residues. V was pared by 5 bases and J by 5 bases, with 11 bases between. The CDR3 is CASSQPQGDTQYF. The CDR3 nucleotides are TGTGCCAGCAGCCAACCCCAGGGAGATACGCAGTATTTT.

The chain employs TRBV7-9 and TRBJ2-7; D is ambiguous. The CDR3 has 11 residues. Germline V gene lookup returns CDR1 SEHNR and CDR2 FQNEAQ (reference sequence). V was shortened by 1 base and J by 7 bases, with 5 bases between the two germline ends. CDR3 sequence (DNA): TGTGCCAGCAGCTTAGAGACAGAGCAGTACTTC. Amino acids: CASSLETEQYF.

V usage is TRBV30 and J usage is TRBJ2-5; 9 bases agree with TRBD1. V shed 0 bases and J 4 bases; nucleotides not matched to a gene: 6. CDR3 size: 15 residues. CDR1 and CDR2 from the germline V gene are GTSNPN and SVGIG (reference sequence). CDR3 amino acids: CAWSVRQGVGETQYF. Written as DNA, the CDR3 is TGTGCCTGGAGTGTGCGACAGGGGGTAGGAGAGACCCAGTACTTC. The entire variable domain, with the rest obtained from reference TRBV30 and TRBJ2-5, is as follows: SQTIHQWPATLVQPVGSPLSLECTVEGTSNPNLYWYRQAAGRGLQLLFYSVGIGQISSEVPQNLSASRPQDRQFILSSKKLLLSDSGFYLCAWSVRQGVGETQYFGPGTRLLVL.

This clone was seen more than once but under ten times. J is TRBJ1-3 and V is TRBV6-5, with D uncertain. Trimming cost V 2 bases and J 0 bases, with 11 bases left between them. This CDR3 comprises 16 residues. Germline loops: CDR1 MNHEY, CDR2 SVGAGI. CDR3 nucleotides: TGTGCCAGCAGTTACGGCGGACGGAGCTCTGGAAACACCATATATTTT. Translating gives CASSYGGRSSGNTIYF.

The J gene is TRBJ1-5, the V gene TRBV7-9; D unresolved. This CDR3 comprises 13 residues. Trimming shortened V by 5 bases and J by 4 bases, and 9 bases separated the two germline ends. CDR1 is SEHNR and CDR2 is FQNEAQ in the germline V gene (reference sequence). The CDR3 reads CASSPGGNQPQHF. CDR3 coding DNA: TGTGCCAGCAGCCCCGGAGGGAATCAGCCCCAGCATTTT.

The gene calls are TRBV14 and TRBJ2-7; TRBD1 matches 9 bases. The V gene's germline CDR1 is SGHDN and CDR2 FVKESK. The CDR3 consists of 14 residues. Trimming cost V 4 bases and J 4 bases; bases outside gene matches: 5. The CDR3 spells CASSLTGGAYEQYF. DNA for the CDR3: TGTGCCAGCAGCCTAACAGGGGGCGCTTACGAGCAGTACTTC.

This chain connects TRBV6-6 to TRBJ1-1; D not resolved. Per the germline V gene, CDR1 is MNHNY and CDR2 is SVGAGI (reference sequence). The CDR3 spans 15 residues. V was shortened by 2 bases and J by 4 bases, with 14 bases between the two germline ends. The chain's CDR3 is CASSYGEGKATEAFF. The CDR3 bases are TGTGCCAGCAGTTACGGCGAAGGGAAGGCCACTGAAGCTTTCTTT.

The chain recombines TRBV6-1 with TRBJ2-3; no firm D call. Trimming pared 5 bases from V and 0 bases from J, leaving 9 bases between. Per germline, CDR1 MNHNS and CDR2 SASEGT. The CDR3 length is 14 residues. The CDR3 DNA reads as TGTGCCAGCAGTCTACCCCCTAGCACAGATACGCAGTATTTT. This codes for CASSLPPSTDTQYF.

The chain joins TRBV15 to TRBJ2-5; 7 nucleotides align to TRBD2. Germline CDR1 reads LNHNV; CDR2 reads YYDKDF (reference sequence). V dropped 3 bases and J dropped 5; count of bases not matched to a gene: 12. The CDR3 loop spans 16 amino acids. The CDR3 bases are TGTGCCACCAGCAGGATCGGGGGGAGCGCCCGGGAGACCCAGTACTTC. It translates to CATSRIGGSARETQYF.

The CDR3, as DNA: TGTGCCAGCAGTGAAGCGAGGGGGCCCAGCACAGATACGCAGTATTTT. Amino acid sequence: CASSEARGPSTDTQYF. The chain joins TRBV2 to TRBJ2-3; 7 bases map to TRBD1. J lost 0 bases, V lost 0 bases, and 3 bases had no gene match. Germline values: CDR1 SNHLY, CDR2 FYNNEI. CDR3 length: 16 residues.

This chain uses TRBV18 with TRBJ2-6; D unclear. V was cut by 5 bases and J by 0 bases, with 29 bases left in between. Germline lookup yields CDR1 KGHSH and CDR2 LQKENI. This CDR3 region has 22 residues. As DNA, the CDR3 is TGTGCCAGCTCAGCCAGGTGGGCAGGTGATCCTCAACCACTCTCTGGGGCCAACGTCCTGACTTTC. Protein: CASSARWAGDPQPLSGANVLTF.

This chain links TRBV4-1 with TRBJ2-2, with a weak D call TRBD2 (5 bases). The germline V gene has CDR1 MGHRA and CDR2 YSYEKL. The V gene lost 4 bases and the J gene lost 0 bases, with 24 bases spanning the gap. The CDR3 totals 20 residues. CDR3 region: CASSPTSRMGGPSNTGELFF. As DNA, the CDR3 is TGCGCCAGCAGCCCCACCTCCCGGATGGGCGGGCCGTCGAACACCGGGGAGCTGTTTTTT.

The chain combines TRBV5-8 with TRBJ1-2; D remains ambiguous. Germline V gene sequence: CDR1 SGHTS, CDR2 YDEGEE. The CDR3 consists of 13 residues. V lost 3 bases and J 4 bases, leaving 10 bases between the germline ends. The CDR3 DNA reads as TGTGCCAGCAGCTGGCGACTGATCTATGGCTACACCTTC. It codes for CASSWRLIYGYTF. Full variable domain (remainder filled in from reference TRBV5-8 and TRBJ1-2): EAGVTQSPTHLIKTRGQQATLRCSPISGHTSVYWYQQALGLGLQFLLWYDEGEERNRGNFPPRFSGRQFPNYSSELNVNALELEDSALYLCASSWRLIYGYTFGSGTRLTVV.

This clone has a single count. The CDR3 DNA is TGCGCCAGCAGCAAGGCGAGCGGGAGTAAGTACCAAGAGACCCAGTACTTC. It specifies CASSKASGSKYQETQYF. This chain connects TRBV5-1 to TRBJ2-5, with 8 bases matching TRBD2. This CDR3 is built from 17 residues. V was pared by 4 bases and J by 0 bases, with 11 bases of the junction left unmatched. The germline CDR1 and CDR2 sequences are SGHRS and YFSETQ.

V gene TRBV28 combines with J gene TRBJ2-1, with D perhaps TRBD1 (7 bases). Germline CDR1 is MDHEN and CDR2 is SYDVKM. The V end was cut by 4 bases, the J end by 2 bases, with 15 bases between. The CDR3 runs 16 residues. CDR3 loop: CASSSGTAGPYNEQFF. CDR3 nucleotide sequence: TGTGCCAGCAGTTCCGGGACAGCGGGCCCCTACAATGAGCAGTTCTTC.